What follows are 20 T cell receptor beta chains derived from one specimen sequenced in a study of shared clonotypes between healthy human individuals. Sequencing used immunoSEQ multiplex PCR; TCRdb keeps in-frame clones, though not all of them. The repertoire holds around 610,000 clones, with about 96% as singletons. Terminally differentiated effector memory CD45RA+ cells were excluded by CCR7 positive selection of CD45RO-negative cells. The sample comprised naive CD8+ T cells sorted from blood. These receptors were collected from a woman aged 25 to 45 in good health.

The rearrangement links TRBV9 to TRBJ2-7, with TRBD1 identical over 7 bases. The ends lost 0 bases at V and 5 bases at J; junction bases unmatched: 8. The germline V gene has CDR1 SGDLS and CDR2 YYNGEE. The CDR3 is 15 residues long. CDR3 protein: CASSVGQGGSNEQYF. Written as DNA, the CDR3 is TGTGCCAGCAGCGTAGGACAGGGTGGTTCGAACGAGCAGTACTTC.

The CDR3 reads CASSLASGWDNTYEQYF. In nucleotides, the CDR3 is TGTGCCAGCAGTTTAGCCTCAGGCTGGGACAACACCTACGAGCAGTACTTC. The chain uses TRBV28 and TRBJ2-7; D perhaps matches TRBD1 (6 bases). The V end lost 2 bases, the J end lost 2 bases, and 19 bases lay between the germline ends. Germline CDR1 MDHEN, CDR2 SYDVKM. The CDR3 has 17 residues. Filled out from reference TRBV28 and TRBJ2-7, the complete variable domain reads DVKVTQSSRYLVKRTGEKVFLECVQDMDHENMFWYRQDPGLGLRLIYFSYDVKMKEKGDIPEGYSVSREKKERFSLILESASTNQTSMYLCASSLASGWDNTYEQYFGPGTRLTVT.

The V and J genes are TRBV10-2 and TRBJ2-7; D unclear. Germline V gives CDR1 WSHSY, CDR2 SAAADI. The V end was cut by 3 bases, the J end by 1 base, with 7 bases between. The CDR3 consists of 13 residues. In DNA form, the CDR3 reads TGCGCCAGCAGTGACAGGATGTCCTACGAGCAGTACTTC. Its protein is CASSDRMSYEQYF.

Comments on this clone: The same CDR3 is also encoded by other DNA sequences in this sample. V and J are TRBV27 and TRBJ2-1, with TRBD2 matching 11 bases. The CDR3 runs to 14 residues. V was clipped by 6 bases and J by 4 bases; unmatched bases: 2. The V gene's germline CDR1 is MNHEY and CDR2 SMNVEV (reference sequence). CDR3 protein: CASSGTSGYNEQFF. In nucleotides, the CDR3 is TGTGCCAGCAGCGGGACTAGCGGATACAATGAGCAGTTCTTC.

The CDR3 bases are TGTGCCATCGGTAAAGACGGATACTATGGCTACACCTTC. Its translation is CAIGKDGYYGYTF. The chain employs TRBV10-3 and TRBJ1-2, with no clear D. The CDR3 runs to 13 residues. Trimming shortened V by 8 bases and J by 3 bases, and 13 bases separated the two germline ends. Germline V gene sequence: CDR1 ENHRY, CDR2 SYGVKD.

Remarks on this clone: At one end the junction does not follow the germline gene, possibly because of a read error. V gene TRBV7-8 combines with J gene TRBJ2-2; TRBD2 agrees at 9 bases. The CDR3 sequence is 17 residues long. Germline values: CDR1 SGHVS, CDR2 FQNEAQ. The CDR3: CASSLIISGGEHRGAVF. Here the CDR3 DNA reads TGTGCCAGCAGCCTAATTATTAGCGGGGGTGAACACCGGGGAGCTGTTTTT.

On this clone itself: The same CDR3 is also encoded by other DNA sequences in this sample. The rearrangement links TRBV2 to TRBJ1-3; D unclear. The CDR3 contains 14 residues. In germline, CDR1 is SNHLY, CDR2 FYNNEI. Trimming took off 1 base at V and 1 base at J, with 5 bases between the two ends. This chain's CDR3 is CASSEGGSGNTIYF. The CDR3 bases are TGTGCCAGCAGTGAAGGGGGATCTGGAAACACCATATATTTT. Drawing the rest from reference TRBV2 and TRBJ1-3, the complete variable domain is EPEVTQTPSHQVTQMGQEVILRCVPISNHLYFYWYRQILGQKVEFLVSFYNNEISEKSEIFDDQFSVERPDGSNFTLKIRSTKLEDSAMYFCASSEGGSGNTIYFGEGSWLTVV.

The CDR3 is CASMAGGTTDTQYF. CDR3 nucleotides: TGCGCCAGCATGGCAGGGGGAACCACAGATACGCAGTATTTT. The chain joins TRBV5-1 to TRBJ2-3; 7 nucleotides agree with TRBD1. Per the germline V gene, CDR1 is SGHRS and CDR2 is YFSETQ. Trimming removed 6 bases from V and 2 bases from J; junction bases left unmatched: 6. There are 14 residues in the CDR3.

The chain couples TRBV10-2 to TRBJ2-7; D unclear. The germline V and J ends were trimmed by 5 bases and 2 bases, with 4 bases remaining between them. Germline loops: CDR1 WSHSY, CDR2 SAAADI. The CDR3 runs 11 residues. CDR3 protein: CASSTTYEQYF. The CDR3 DNA reads TGCGCCAGCAGTACCACCTACGAGCAGTACTTC.

The gene calls are TRBV19 and TRBJ2-7; no definite D call. This CDR3 comprises 14 residues. Germline V gene sequence: CDR1 LNHDA, CDR2 SQIVND (reference sequence). Deletions cut 3 bases from V and 3 bases from J, with 12 bases between. Written as DNA, the CDR3 is TGTGCCAGTAGTATGGCGCAGGTGGGCTACGAGCAGTACTTC. As protein: CASSMAQVGYEQYF.

The gene calls are TRBV14 and TRBJ2-3, with D unresolved. The V gene lost 3 bases and the J gene lost 5 bases, with 18 bases spanning the gap. CDR1 is SGHDN, CDR2 FVKESK, per germline. The CDR3 runs 16 residues. The CDR3 loop reads CASSHHRAPRLDTQYF. The CDR3 DNA reads as TGTGCCAGCAGCCATCATAGGGCCCCACGATTAGATACGCAGTATTTT.

The chain employs TRBV6-1 and TRBJ2-1; the D is unclear. This CDR3 comprises 13 residues. Per the germline V gene, CDR1 is MNHNS and CDR2 is SASEGT. Trimming took off 4 bases at V and 5 bases at J, with 9 bases between the two ends. For the CDR3, the DNA is TGTGCCAGCAGTGTCACAAGAAACAATGAGCAGTTCTTC. Translation gives CASSVTRNNEQFF.

This clone was seen only once. This sequence joins TRBV14 and TRBJ2-1; 8 bases map to TRBD2. The CDR3 runs 18 residues. Germline V gene sequence: CDR1 SGHDN, CDR2 FVKESK. The junction had 14 bases not matched to a gene; V was cut back by 1 base and J by 6 bases. For the CDR3, the DNA is TGTGCCAGCAGCCAAGGAAGAATAGCAAGCGGGAGTAGCAATGAGCAGTTCTTC. It encodes CASSQGRIASGSSNEQFF.

V gene TRBV30 combines with J gene TRBJ2-7; 13 bases map to TRBD2. There are 14 residues in the CDR3. CDR1 is GTSNPN, CDR2 SVGIG, per germline (reference sequence). V dropped 1 base and J dropped 4; count of bases not matched to a gene: 1. The CDR3 sequence is CAWSEGLAGYEQYF. The CDR3 region has the DNA TGTGCCTGGAGTGAGGGACTAGCGGGATACGAGCAGTACTTC.

The chain employs TRBV7-9 and TRBJ2-1; D may be TRBD1 (6 bases). Germline V lookup: CDR1 SEHNR, CDR2 FQNEAQ (reference sequence). V lost 5 bases and J lost 6, with 14 bases in between. This CDR3 has 14 amino acids. The DNA of the CDR3 is TGTGCCAGCAGCGATACAGGGAGCAGCAATGAGCAGTTCTTC. Its translation is CASSDTGSSNEQFF.

The chain carries TRBV9 and TRBJ2-5; D ambiguous. Per germline, CDR1 SGDLS and CDR2 YYNGEE. The V end lost 0 bases, the J end lost 2 bases, and 11 bases lay between the germline ends. The CDR3 totals 15 residues. The DNA for the CDR3 is TGTGCCAGCAGCGTAGAGGTGGGCTTACAAGAGACCCAGTACTTC. It codes for CASSVEVGLQETQYF.

The rearrangement links TRBV27 to TRBJ2-3, with D uncertain. Trimming removed 4 bases from V and 4 bases from J, with 24 bases in between. The germline V gene has CDR1 MNHEY and CDR2 SMNVEV (reference sequence). The CDR3 loop spans 18 amino acids. In DNA, the CDR3 is TGTGCCAGCAGTTCGTGGACCAATAGTTATAGCATACCAGATACGCAGTATTTT. Translation: CASSSWTNSYSIPDTQYF.

The rearrangement joins TRBV7-8 to TRBJ2-3, with TRBD2 matching 8 bases. Germline CDR1 and CDR2: SGHVS and FQNEAQ. The V segment lost 1 base and the J segment 4 bases; nucleotides outside the gene matches: 4. The CDR3 is 15 amino acids. Here the CDR3 DNA reads TGTGCCAGCAGCTTAGAAGCGGGAGTTCCAGATACGCAGTATTTT. Protein sequence: CASSLEAGVPDTQYF.

This chain uses TRBV7-2 with TRBJ2-3; possible D gene TRBD2, 6 bases. V gave up 5 bases and J gave up 6 bases, with 15 bases separating them. Germline CDR1 reads SGHTA; CDR2 reads FQGNSA. CDR3 size: 14 residues. CDR3 sequence reads: CASSRLGGVDTQYF. CDR3 nucleotide sequence: TGTGCCAGCAGCCGACTAGGTGGAGTGGATACGCAGTATTTT.

The V and J genes are TRBV2 and TRBJ2-2; unclear D gene. CDR1 and CDR2 from the germline V gene are SNHLY and FYNNEI. This CDR3 region has 12 residues. V lost 7 bases and J 4 bases, leaving 7 bases between the germline ends. The DNA of the CDR3 is TGTGCCAGCATAGTTACCACCGGGGAGCTGTTTTTT. It is translated as CASIVTTGELFF.